Listed below are T cell receptor beta chains from one sample, sequenced in a study of cytomegalovirus exposure and HLA in healthy donors. Profiled with immunoSEQ multiplex PCR; TCRdb holds only in-frame clones, not every one. The top ten hold approximately 13% of the sample, which has roughly 120,000 clones, around three quarters seen once. Sequencing was carried out using PBMCs. The receptors originated from a woman in her sixties in good health and CMV-seropositive. The CDR3 runs from the conserved cysteine through the conserved F or W. A D gene is named only where the DNA matches it firmly. Rows give clone size only sometimes, using once, few, many, or a class for an expanded clone.

d_call,j_call,v_call,clone_size,cdr3_aa,cdr3_nt
TRBD1,TRBJ1-5,TRBV6-5,.,CAVRRQGKNQPQHF,TGTGCCGTTAGGCGACAGGGGAAGAATCAGCCCCAGCATTTT
TRBD2,TRBJ2-3,TRBV5-1,.,CASSSGTSGDTDTQYF,TGCGCCAGCAGCTCCGGGACTAGCGGCGACACAGATACGCAGTATTTT
.,TRBJ2-7,TRBV7-6,.,CASSPRLGYEQYF,TGTGCCAGCAGTCCCAGACTCGGCTACGAGCAGTACTTC
.,TRBJ1-1,TRBV5-1,.,CASSSPPQSEAFF,TGCGCCAGCAGCTCCCCGCCCCAGTCTGAAGCTTTCTTT
.,TRBJ1-1,TRBV18,.,CASSPEAPAGLNTEAFF,TGTGCCAGCTCACCAGAGGCCCCGGCAGGGTTGAACACTGAAGCTTTCTTT
TRBD1,TRBJ2-1,TRBV11-2,few,CASSERDRGNNEQFF,TGTGCCAGCAGCGAACGGGACAGGGGGAACAATGAGCAGTTCTTC
TRBD1,TRBJ1-1,TRBV27,few,CASSLFSGQTEAFF,TGTGCCAGCAGTTTATTTTCGGGACAGACTGAAGCTTTCTTT
.,TRBJ1-2,TRBV6-5,.,CASSRQGYGYTF,TGTGCCAGCAGTCGGCAGGGTTATGGCTACACCTTC
TRBD1,TRBJ2-7,TRBV2,.,CASSTIRRTGTFYEQYF,TGTGCCAGCAGTACCATACGCCGGACAGGGACCTTCTACGAGCAGTACTTC
TRBD2,TRBJ2-1,TRBV7-3,.,CASSLIGLAGWSSYNEQFF,TGTGCCAGCAGCTTAATTGGACTAGCGGGGTGGAGCTCCTACAATGAGCAGTTCTTC
TRBD1,TRBJ1-3,TRBV19,.,CASVDRVPGNTIYF,TGTGCCAGCGTGGACAGGGTTCCTGGAAACACCATATATTTT
TRBD2,TRBJ2-2,TRBV7-9,.,CSSSPPKSGRASGGELFF,TGTTCCAGCAGCCCCCCCAAAAGCGGGAGGGCCTCGGGCGGGGAGCTGTTTTTT
TRBD1,TRBJ2-5,TRBV5-8,.,CASSPDTTFGTGLETQYF,TGTGCCAGCAGTCCCGATACGACTTTCGGGACAGGGTTGGAGACCCAGTACTTC
.,TRBJ2-7,TRBV5-1,.,CASSLVGGRTYEQYF,TGCGCCAGCAGCTTGGTTGGAGGGAGGACCTACGAGCAGTACTTC
TRBD1,TRBJ1-6,TRBV30,once,CACHRGDLNSPLHF,TGTGCCTGCCACAGGGGAGACCTTAATTCACCCCTCCACTTT
TRBD1,TRBJ2-1,TRBV19,once,CASSIWDRYNEQFF,TGTGCCAGTAGTATTTGGGACAGGTACAATGAGCAGTTCTTC
.,TRBJ2-7,TRBV6-5,few,CASTTYGRPSYEQYF,TGTGCCAGCACCACCTATGGGAGACCTTCCTACGAGCAGTACTTC
TRBD1,TRBJ1-3,TRBV7-9,.,CASSWGDSLGSGNTIYF,TGTGCCAGCAGCTGGGGGGACAGTCTCGGCTCTGGAAACACCATATATTTT
TRBD1,TRBJ2-7,TRBV10-3,.,CAISADRGSYEQYF,TGTGCCATCAGTGCGGACAGGGGATCCTACGAGCAGTACTTC
.,TRBJ1-1,TRBV21-1,.,CASSKVRGGTEAFF,TGTGCCAGCAGCAAAGTTAGGGGGGGGACTGAAGCTTTCTTT
.,TRBJ2-1,TRBV18,few,CASSRSGSYNEQFF,TGTGCCAGCTCACGGTCAGGATCCTACAATGAGCAGTTCTTC
TRBD2,TRBJ2-7,TRBV7-2,.,CASSSSLAGGPNPYEQYF,TGTGCCAGCAGCTCGAGTCTAGCGGGAGGGCCCAACCCGTACGAGCAGTACTTC
TRBD1,TRBJ1-2,TRBV6-5,few,CASGRTGLYGYTF,TGTGCCAGCGGCAGGACAGGTCTCTATGGCTACACCTTC
TRBD1,TRBJ1-6,TRBV28,.,CASIKGTGLNSPLHF,TGTGCCAGCATTAAAGGGACAGGGCTGAATTCACCCCTCCACTTT
.,TRBJ1-2,TRBV7-2,few,CASSRNYGYTF,TGTGCCAGCAGCCGTAACTATGGCTACACCTTC
.,TRBJ2-2,TRBV5-1,.,CASSFGTLNTGELFF,TGCGCCAGCAGCTTCGGGACACTCAACACCGGGGAGCTGTTTTTT
.,TRBJ1-4,TRBV6-5,.,CASTSRMEKLFF,TGTGCCAGTACCTCGCGAATGGAAAAACTGTTTTTT
TRBD1,TRBJ1-1,TRBV4-1,.,CASSQMTGVNTEAFF,TGCGCCAGCAGCCAGATGACAGGGGTTAACACTGAAGCTTTCTTT
.,TRBJ2-1,TRBV19,.,CASSSGDSYNEQFF,TGTGCCAGTAGTTCGGGTGATTCCTACAATGAGCAGTTCTTC
.,TRBJ2-3,TRBV9,.,CASSLAAPDTQYF,TGTGCCAGCAGTTTAGCGGCACCGGATACGCAGTATTTT
TRBD2,TRBJ2-7,TRBV7-8,.,CASSLVLAGGSYEQYF,TGTGCCAGCAGCTTAGTTCTAGCGGGGGGGTCCTACGAGCAGTACTTC
TRBD1,TRBJ2-7,TRBV4-1,.,CASSRPGQFPLEQYF,TGCGCCAGCAGCCGCCCGGGACAGTTTCCCCTCGAGCAGTACTTC
.,TRBJ2-3,TRBV27,.,CASSLWAPGGELKDTQYF,TGTGCCAGCAGTTTATGGGCCCCGGGCGGGGAGCTTAAGGATACGCAGTATTTT
.,TRBJ1-5,TRBV6-5,.,CASSYDRGSEPQHF,TGTGCCAGCAGTTATGACAGAGGATCAGAGCCCCAGCATTTT
.,TRBJ2-5,TRBV25-1,.,CASSDVRSLETQYF,TGTGCCAGCAGTGACGTAAGGAGTCTCGAGACCCAGTACTTC
.,TRBJ2-4,TRBV10-1,.,CASSAPVPPESF,TGCGCCAGCAGCGCCCCCGTTCCGCCTGAGTCCTTC
.,TRBJ1-1,TRBV11-2,.,CASSLPDRNTEAFF,TGTGCCAGCAGCTTACCGGACAGGAACACTGAAGCTTTCTTT
TRBD1,TRBJ1-2,TRBV5-1,.,CASSPWTGGSTYGYTF,TGCGCCAGCAGCCCCTGGACAGGGGGCTCCACCTATGGCTACACCTTC
TRBD2,TRBJ2-7,TRBV7-2,.,CASSLAAAGVAYEQYF,TGTGCCAGCAGCTTAGCGGCCGCGGGAGTCGCCTACGAGCAGTACTTC
.,TRBJ1-5,TRBV30,.,CAWSESFSGNQPQHF,TGTGCCTGGAGTGAGTCATTCTCCGGGAATCAGCCCCAGCATTTT
.,TRBJ1-2,TRBV27,.,CASSYTVAGGYTF,TGTGCCAGCAGTTACACAGTCGCTGGGGGCTACACCTTC
.,TRBJ2-2,TRBV27,.,CASSLLQYGTGELFF,TGTGCCAGCAGTTTATTACAGTACGGCACCGGGGAGCTGTTTTTT
.,TRBJ2-4,TRBV11-1,.,CASSFSGQAKNIQYF,TGTGCCAGCAGCTTTTCAGGGCAAGCCAAAAACATTCAGTACTTC
TRBD1,TRBJ1-1,TRBV5-4,few,CASSWGQGWTEAFF,TGTGCCAGCAGCTGGGGACAGGGGTGGACTGAAGCTTTCTTT
TRBD1,TRBJ1-2,TRBV19,.,CASSTTGDYGYTF,TGTGCCAGTAGTACCACAGGGGACTATGGCTACACCTTC
.,TRBJ2-5,TRBV4-3,few,CASSQTVMQETQYF,TGCGCCAGCAGCCAGACAGTGATGCAAGAGACCCAGTACTTC
TRBD2,TRBJ2-3,TRBV7-6,.,CASSLMLAGATDTQYF,TGTGCCAGCAGCTTAATGCTAGCGGGAGCGACAGATACGCAGTATTTT
TRBD2,TRBJ2-3,TRBV5-1,.,CASRGSGGATDTQYF,TGCGCCAGCAGGGGCTCGGGGGGGGCGACAGATACGCAGTATTTT